Following are 8 T cell receptor beta chains from one sample sequenced in a study of shared clonotypes between healthy human individuals (dated by TCRdb to 2018 to 2020). Library preparation used the immunoSEQ multiplex PCR assay. This immuneACCESS table, as held by TCRdb, lists in-frame sequences with V and J called but not all clones. Of the missing ones, under half trace to an unresolved V gene in checked studies; the others have no known cause. In all, the sample holds approximately 2.1 million clones, and more than 80% of those were seen once. Under 0.45% of the sample comes from the top ten. Sequenced: naive CD4+ T cells from PBMCs. Taken with the paper, the label for cell subset or site translates to: CD45RA+ positively selected. The receptor source for this set is a man aged 18-30 years in good health. Some clones in this sample may be carry-over from other donors' samples.

This chain uses TRBV6-5 with TRBJ2-1; D uncertain. Germline CDR1 MNHEY, CDR2 SVGAGI. V lost 0 bases and J 3 bases, leaving 3 bases between the germline ends. This CDR3 is built from 13 residues. The DNA of the CDR3 is TGTGCCAGCAGTTACTCGAACTACAATGAGCAGTTCTTC. It codes for CASSYSNYNEQFF.

This clone was seen just once. V is TRBV5-1 and J is TRBJ1-2; D not resolved. Trimming removed 4 bases from V and 0 bases from J, with 13 bases in between. The V gene's germline CDR1 is SGHRS and CDR2 YFSETQ. This CDR3 has 15 residues. The CDR3 reads CASSGQTLANYGYTF. In nucleotides, the CDR3 is TGCGCCAGCAGCGGGCAGACGTTAGCTAACTATGGCTACACCTTC.

CDR3 nucleotide sequence: TGCGCCAGCAGCTCCGGACGGGGGTCGGGAAACACCATATATTTT. The encoded protein is CASSSGRGSGNTIYF. The chain is built from TRBV4-1 and TRBJ1-3, with D possibly matching TRBD1 (5 bases). The CDR3 runs to 15 residues. CDR1 and CDR2 from the germline V gene are MGHRA and YSYEKL. V lost 5 bases and J lost 4, with 15 bases in between.

The chain is built from TRBV5-1 and TRBJ2-1; 12 bases agree with TRBD2. The length of the CDR3 is 16 residues. The V gene's germline CDR1 is SGHRS and CDR2 YFSETQ. J lost 6 bases, V lost 0 bases, and 4 bases had no gene match. The CDR3 DNA reads as TGCGCCAGCAGCTTGGCCCTAGCGGGAGGGCTCAATGAGCAGTTCTTC. Its protein is CASSLALAGGLNEQFF.

The chain couples TRBV7-2 to TRBJ2-4, with D perhaps matching TRBD1 or TRBD2 (7 bases each). CDR1 is SGHTA, CDR2 FQGNSA, per germline. The germline V and J ends were trimmed by 4 bases and 1 base, with 14 bases remaining between them. There are 16 residues in the CDR3. In DNA form, the CDR3 reads TGTGCCAGCAGCTGGGACAGCGGGGACGCCAAAAACATTCAGTACTTC. Its protein is CASSWDSGDAKNIQYF. The variable domain in full, completed from reference TRBV7-2 and TRBJ2-4, reads GAGVSQSPSNKVTEKGKDVELRCDPISGHTALYWYRQSLGQGLEFLIYFQGNSAPDKSGLPSDRFSAERTGGSVSTLTIQRTQQEDSAVYLCASSWDSGDAKNIQYFGAGTRLSVL.

The chain is built from TRBV9 and TRBJ1-3, with D maybe TRBD1 (6 bases). Germline assignment: CDR1 SGDLS and CDR2 YYNGEE. The V end lost 2 bases, the J end lost 0 bases, and 15 bases lay between the germline ends. The CDR3 spans 17 residues. The CDR3 sequence: CASSVGATGLSGNTIYF. Here the CDR3 DNA reads TGTGCCAGCAGCGTCGGAGCGACAGGTCTCTCTGGAAACACCATATATTTT.

The CDR3, as DNA: TGTGCCAGCACCTCGTTAAGGGGCAGCCCCACAGATACGCAGTATTTT. It yields the protein CASTSLRGSPTDTQYF. The genes are TRBV7-2 and TRBJ2-3, with D tentatively TRBD1 (5 bases). V was clipped by 7 bases and J by 2 bases, with 19 bases between them. This CDR3 comprises 16 residues. Germline V lookup: CDR1 SGHTA, CDR2 FQGNSA.

The rearrangement joins TRBV28 to TRBJ2-1, with D hard to call. This CDR3 comprises 18 residues. V dropped 5 bases and J dropped 0 bases, with 20 bases sitting between them. The germline CDR1 and CDR2 sequences are MDHEN and SYDVKM. Here the CDR3 reads CASSGNPHLESSYNEQFF. In nucleotides, the CDR3 is TGTGCCAGCAGTGGGAACCCGCACCTCGAGAGCTCCTACAATGAGCAGTTCTTC. Full variable domain (outside the CDR3, taken from reference TRBV28 and TRBJ2-1): DVKVTQSSRYLVKRTGEKVFLECVQDMDHENMFWYRQDPGLGLRLIYFSYDVKMKEKGDIPEGYSVSREKKERFSLILESASTNQTSMYLCASSGNPHLESSYNEQFFGPGTRLTVL.